This T cell receptor (beta chain) was sequenced in a study of CD8 T cells in ankylosing spondylitis. MiXCR, applied by TCRdb to the 5' RACE reads, yields one record per CDR3 protein. The sample has nearly 250,000 distinct CDR3 sequences; 30% to 35% are singletons. In the case of this clonotype: What it binds is not known.

The CDR3 has 11 amino acids. The V and J ends lost 2 bases and 3 bases respectively, with 0 bases between them. CDR1 is SNHLY, CDR2 FYNNEI, per germline. Overall study findings and caveats: It was reported that disease-linked clones were significantly enriched in matched ankylosing spondylitis synovial fluid. One TCR beta motif, made up of fewer than 10 highly homologous variants, appeared characteristic of ankylosing spondylitis blood.

This clonotype was obtained from a male donor with ankylosing spondylitis or in good health (not recorded which). Sequenced sample: blood, either unsorted or a sorted T cell fraction (not recorded which). The genes are TRBV2 and TRBJ2-3; the D is unclear. The CDR3, as DNA: TGTGCCAGCAGTGAAACAGATACGCAGTATTTT. Translating gives CASSETDTQYF.